This is a list of T cell receptor beta chains from one sample in a study of T cells in Graves' hyperthyroidism and ophthalmopathy. TCRdb ran MiXCR on the multiplex PCR reads and lists one entry per CDR3 protein. The table includes 480,000 or so distinct CDR3 sequences, over 35% detected once. Sequenced: peripheral blood or thyroid tissue (not recorded which). The receptors come from an adult woman with Graves' disease, either hyperthyroidism or ophthalmopathy (not recorded which). The CDR3 runs from the conserved cysteine through the conserved F or W. D genes are given only for firm matches. Where a row states a size, it is once, few, many or the class of an expanded clone; other rows omit it.

d_call: .; j_call: TRBJ2-3; v_call: TRBV29-1; clone_size: .; cdr3_aa: CSVAKGSGADTQYF; cdr3_nt: TGCAGCGTTGCGAAGGGAAGCGGCGCAGATACGCAGTATTTT
d_call: TRBD1; j_call: TRBJ2-5; v_call: TRBV10-3; clone_size: many; cdr3_aa: CAISTGVGGETQYF; cdr3_nt: TGTGCCATCAGCACAGGGGTGGGCGGAGAGACCCAGTACTTC
d_call: TRBD1; j_call: TRBJ2-7; v_call: TRBV4-1; clone_size: few; cdr3_aa: CASSQETGIAYEQYF; cdr3_nt: TGCGCCAGCAGCCAAGAGACAGGGATTGCCTACGAGCAGTACTTC
d_call: TRBD2; j_call: TRBJ2-5; v_call: TRBV7-2; clone_size: .; cdr3_aa: CASSSTSGTETQYF; cdr3_nt: TGTGCCAGCAGCTCAACTAGCGGGACGGAGACCCAGTACTTC
d_call: .; j_call: TRBJ1-6; v_call: TRBV19; clone_size: .; cdr3_aa: CASSLRDKANNSPLHF; cdr3_nt: TGTGCCAGCAGCTTAAGGGACAAGGCTAATAATTCACCCCTCCACTTT
d_call: .; j_call: TRBJ2-5; v_call: TRBV7-8; clone_size: .; cdr3_aa: CASSLDRNQPQYF; cdr3_nt: TGTGCCAGCAGCTTAGATAGGAATCAGCCCCAGTACTTC
d_call: .; j_call: TRBJ2-7; v_call: TRBV10-3; clone_size: once; cdr3_aa: CAIRGTLTYEQYF; cdr3_nt: TGTGCCATCAGGGGGACTCTAACCTACGAGCAGTACTTC
d_call: .; j_call: TRBJ1-1; v_call: TRBV10-3; clone_size: .; cdr3_aa: CAISVAIRPCASSVDRMNTEAFF; cdr3_nt: .
d_call: TRBD1; j_call: TRBJ1-5; v_call: TRBV5-6; clone_size: many; cdr3_aa: CASSSSGTGKGQPQHF; cdr3_nt: TGTGCCAGCAGCTCATCCGGGACAGGGAAAGGTCAGCCCCAGCATTTT
d_call: .; j_call: TRBJ2-7; v_call: TRBV10-3; clone_size: few; cdr3_aa: CAIKAGLTYEQYF; cdr3_nt: TGTGCCATCAAGGCGGGACTCACCTACGAGCAGTACTTC
d_call: TRBD2; j_call: TRBJ2-1; v_call: TRBV25-1; clone_size: few; cdr3_aa: CASSGSSGSANEQFF; cdr3_nt: TGTGCCAGCTCGGGGAGTAGCGGGAGCGCCAATGAGCAGTTCTTC
d_call: TRBD1; j_call: TRBJ1-2; v_call: TRBV5-1; clone_size: .; cdr3_aa: CASSPGTGIGYGYTF; cdr3_nt: TGCGCCAGCAGCCCTGGGACAGGGATAGGCTATGGCTACACCTTC
d_call: .; j_call: TRBJ1-1; v_call: TRBV5-5; clone_size: .; cdr3_aa: CASSFAGGGTEAFF; cdr3_nt: TGTGCCAGCAGCTTTGCGGGTGGGGGCACTGAAGCTTTCTTT
d_call: TRBD2; j_call: TRBJ2-7; v_call: TRBV7-2; clone_size: .; cdr3_aa: CASSPDPSGSSYEQYF; cdr3_nt: TGTGCCAGCAGCCCAGACCCTAGCGGGAGTTCCTACGAGCAGTACTTC
d_call: .; j_call: TRBJ1-1; v_call: TRBV7-2; clone_size: few; cdr3_aa: CASRHGSGTEAFF; cdr3_nt: TGTGCCAGCAGGCACGGGTCGGGAACTGAAGCTTTCTTT
d_call: .; j_call: TRBJ1-2; v_call: TRBV12-3/TRBV12-4; clone_size: .; cdr3_aa: CASSTGSGYGYTF; cdr3_nt: TGTGCCAGCAGTACCGGGTCAGGCTATGGCTACACCTTC
d_call: .; j_call: TRBJ1-6; v_call: TRBV3-1; clone_size: many; cdr3_aa: CASSQPGRYNSPLHF; cdr3_nt: TGTGCCAGCAGCCAACCGGGACGGTATAATTCACCCCTCCACTTT
d_call: TRBD2; j_call: TRBJ2-7; v_call: TRBV9; clone_size: .; cdr3_aa: CASSALAGAGEQYF; cdr3_nt: TGTGCCAGCAGCGCACTAGCGGGAGCCGGCGAGCAGTACTTC
d_call: .; j_call: TRBJ1-2; v_call: TRBV20-1; clone_size: many; cdr3_aa: CSARTFGGAFNGYTF; cdr3_nt: TGCAGTGCTAGAACCTTCGGGGGTGCCTTTAATGGCTACACCTTC
d_call: TRBD2; j_call: TRBJ2-5; v_call: TRBV2; clone_size: .; cdr3_aa: CASSGSGSTETQYF; cdr3_nt: TGTGCCAGCAGTGGGAGCGGGAGTACGGAGACCCAGTACTTC
d_call: .; j_call: TRBJ1-5; v_call: TRBV2; clone_size: .; cdr3_aa: CACSARKGGGGNQPQHF; cdr3_nt: .
d_call: .; j_call: TRBJ2-5; v_call: TRBV20-1; clone_size: many; cdr3_aa: CSAIPLAEGETQYF; cdr3_nt: TGCAGTGCTATCCCTTTGGCCGAGGGGGAGACCCAGTACTTC
d_call: .; j_call: TRBJ1-6; v_call: TRBV6-1; clone_size: many; cdr3_aa: CASSEASGVYNSPLHF; cdr3_nt: TGTGCCAGCAGTGAAGCATCAGGGGTCTATAATTCACCCCTCCACTTT
d_call: .; j_call: TRBJ1-2; v_call: TRBV4-1; clone_size: many; cdr3_aa: CASSQQDSSNYGYTF; cdr3_nt: TGCGCCAGCAGCCAGCAGGACAGTTCTAACTATGGCTACACCTTC
d_call: TRBD1; j_call: TRBJ1-6; v_call: TRBV5-6; clone_size: .; cdr3_aa: CASSLAGQGYSPLHF; cdr3_nt: TGTGCCAGCAGCTTGGCGGGACAGGGGTACTCACCCCTCCACTTT
d_call: .; j_call: TRBJ1-4; v_call: TRBV20-1; clone_size: .; cdr3_aa: CSARKGGSEKLFF; cdr3_nt: TGCAGTGCCAGGAAGGGGGGGAGTGAAAAACTGTTTTTT
d_call: .; j_call: TRBJ1-1; v_call: TRBV12-3/TRBV12-4; clone_size: many; cdr3_aa: CASSLELSTEAFF; cdr3_nt: TGTGCCAGCAGTTTAGAGTTGAGCACTGAAGCTTTCTTT
d_call: .; j_call: TRBJ1-2; v_call: TRBV3-1; clone_size: .; cdr3_aa: CASSLGLEGVSGYTF; cdr3_nt: TGTGCCAGCAGCCTGGGACTGGAGGGGGTGAGCGGCTACACCTTC
d_call: .; j_call: TRBJ2-5; v_call: TRBV7-9; clone_size: many; cdr3_aa: CASSSPPGTRGETQYF; cdr3_nt: TGTGCCAGCAGCTCCCCCCCCGGGACCCGTGGTGAGACCCAGTACTTC
d_call: TRBD1; j_call: TRBJ2-7; v_call: TRBV5-1; clone_size: few; cdr3_aa: CASSIGTGYEQYF; cdr3_nt: TGCGCCAGCAGCATCGGGACAGGCTACGAGCAGTACTTC
d_call: .; j_call: TRBJ1-4; v_call: TRBV4-1; clone_size: many; cdr3_aa: CASSQVGYPNEKLFF; cdr3_nt: TGCGCCAGCAGCCAAGTGGGGTATCCTAATGAAAAACTGTTTTTT
d_call: TRBD2; j_call: TRBJ2-7; v_call: TRBV7-9; clone_size: .; cdr3_aa: CASSQDYSGRTREQYF; cdr3_nt: TGTGCCAGCAGCCAGGACTATAGCGGGAGGACACGCGAGCAGTACTTC
d_call: .; j_call: TRBJ1-5; v_call: TRBV6-9; clone_size: many; cdr3_aa: CASRGNDLQPQHF; cdr3_nt: TGTGCCAGCAGAGGAAATGATTTGCAGCCCCAGCATTTT
d_call: .; j_call: TRBJ2-2; v_call: TRBV2; clone_size: many; cdr3_aa: CASSISGFTGELFF; cdr3_nt: TGTGCCAGCAGTATTAGCGGCTTCACCGGGGAGCTGTTTTTT
d_call: .; j_call: TRBJ1-2; v_call: TRBV6-1; clone_size: few; cdr3_aa: CASRHHGQGGEGYTF; cdr3_nt: TGTGCCAGCAGGCACCATGGGCAGGGCGGTGAGGGCTACACCTTC
d_call: .; j_call: TRBJ2-7; v_call: TRBV6-4; clone_size: .; cdr3_aa: CASSDETGTSSYEQYF; cdr3_nt: TGTGCCAGTAGTGACGAAACCGGGACAAGTTCATACGAGCAGTACTTC
d_call: TRBD2; j_call: TRBJ2-7; v_call: TRBV20-1; clone_size: many; cdr3_aa: CSAGRKGGAGVNEQYF; cdr3_nt: TGCAGTGCTGGACGAAAGGGGGGAGCGGGAGTTAACGAGCAGTACTTC
d_call: TRBD1; j_call: TRBJ2-2; v_call: TRBV7-9; clone_size: few; cdr3_aa: CASSVDRGNTGELFF; cdr3_nt: TGTGCCAGCAGCGTCGACAGGGGCAACACCGGGGAGCTGTTTTTT
d_call: .; j_call: TRBJ1-3; v_call: TRBV6-5; clone_size: .; cdr3_aa: CASSPTRTSNTIYF; cdr3_nt: TGTGCCAGCAGTCCCACCCGGACCAGCAACACCATATATTTT
d_call: .; j_call: TRBJ1-1; v_call: TRBV5-1; clone_size: .; cdr3_aa: CASSLNLVTEAFF; cdr3_nt: TGCGCCAGCAGCTTGAACCTCGTCACTGAAGCTTTCTTT
d_call: .; j_call: TRBJ1-1; v_call: TRBV25-1; clone_size: few; cdr3_aa: CASSPPVGSMNTEAFF; cdr3_nt: TGTGCCAGCAGCCCACCGGTCGGGTCCATGAACACTGAAGCTTTCTTT